This T cell receptor beta chain was identified in a study of T cell repertoires in cytomegalovirus infection. About the study: The public TCR beta signatures pointed to both CMV infection and matching HLA type. Study-wide findings and caveats: Cumulated frequencies of public TCR beta families served to identify carriers of CMV plus the relevant HLA. Dominating the ex vivo response were HLA-C-restricted CMV-specific TCR beta clonotypes.

TCRdb passed the reads through MiXCR, listing each CDR3 protein once. This sample carries 250,000 to 350,000 distinct CDR3 sequences, roughly 23% of them seen once, and the ten largest clones take about 15%. Remarks on this clonotype: Its antigen is still unknown.

The CDR3 length is 17 residues. Germline V gene lookup returns CDR1 MNHEY and CDR2 SVGEGT. V trimming: 6 bases; J trimming: 1 base; junction bases outside the gene matches: 10. The rearrangement joins TRBV6-2 or TRBV6-3 to TRBJ2-7; 12 bases align to TRBD2. The receptor was derived from a human donor in good health (CMV status not recorded). Some clones in this sample may be carry-over from other donors' samples. The specimen sequenced was PBMCs. CDR3 coding DNA: TGTGCCAGCAGCCCACCGACTAGCGGGAGATTTTCCTACGAGCAGTACTTC. It translates to CASSPPTSGRFSYEQYF.